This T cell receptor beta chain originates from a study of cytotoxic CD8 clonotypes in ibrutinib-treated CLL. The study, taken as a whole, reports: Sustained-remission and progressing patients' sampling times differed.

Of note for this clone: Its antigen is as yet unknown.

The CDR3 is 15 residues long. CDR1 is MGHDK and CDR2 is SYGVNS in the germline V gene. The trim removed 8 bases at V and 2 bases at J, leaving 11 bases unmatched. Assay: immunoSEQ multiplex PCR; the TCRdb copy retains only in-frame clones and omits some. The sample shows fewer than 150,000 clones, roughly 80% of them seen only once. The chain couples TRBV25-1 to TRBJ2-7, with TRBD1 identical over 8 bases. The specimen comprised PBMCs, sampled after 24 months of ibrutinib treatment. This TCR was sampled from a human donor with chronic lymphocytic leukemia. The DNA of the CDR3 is TGTGCCAGCGGTGGAGGGGACAGGACGACCTACGAGCAGTACTTC. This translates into CASGGGDRTTYEQYF.